This TCR beta chain was observed in a study of control samples from healthy donors and cancer patients. The repertoire was sequenced with immunoSEQ multiplex PCR; TCRdb's copy has only in-frame clones and lacks some. The sample has around 63,000 clones, approximately 89% seen once. V was trimmed by 1 base and J by 5 bases, leaving 9 bases between them. The CDR3 has 14 residues. CDR1 and CDR2 (germline): SGDLS, YYNGEE. The chain links TRBV9 to TRBJ1-4; D call uncertain. This clonotype originated in a woman aged 45-60 years with head and neck cancer. The sample taken for sequencing was PBMCs. CDR3 bases: TGTGCCAGCAGCGTAAGACCGAAAAATGAAAAACTGTTTTTT. This translates into CASSVRPKNEKLFF.